The 21 T cell receptor beta chains presented below share a single source sample, sequenced in a study of T cell responses to AZD1222 COVID-19 vaccine. The protocol was immunoSEQ multiplex PCR, while the TCRdb copy is restricted to in-frame clones and leaves out a portion. This table holds approximately 140,000 clones, 85% to 90% found once. Sequences were derived from peripheral blood, sampled 28 days after the second AZD1222 dose. Receptors were obtained from an adult who received the AZD1222 COVID-19 vaccine.

This chain links TRBV19 with TRBJ1-1, with TRBD1 matching 7 bases. V was clipped by 5 bases and J by 0 bases; unmatched bases: 9. The CDR3 is 16 amino acids. Germline V gives CDR1 LNHDA, CDR2 SQIVND (reference sequence). The CDR3 spells CASSRQGGGVNTEAFF. The CDR3 nucleotides read TGTGCCAGTAGTCGACAGGGAGGAGGAGTGAACACTGAAGCTTTCTTT.

The V gene is TRBV6-4, the J gene TRBJ2-1, with 8 bases aligning to TRBD1. The trim removed 3 bases at V and 4 bases at J, leaving 14 bases unmatched. CDR1 is MRHNA, CDR2 SNTAGT, per germline. This CDR3 comprises 18 residues. The CDR3 here is CASSERGQGSSHYNEQFF. The CDR3 DNA reads TGTGCCAGCAGTGAGCGAGGACAGGGCAGTTCTCATTACAATGAGCAGTTCTTC.

J is TRBJ1-2 and V is TRBV5-4; D uncertain. The V and J ends lost 4 bases and 4 bases respectively, with 17 bases between them. Germline V gene data show CDR1 as SGHNT and CDR2 as YYREEE (reference sequence). The length of the CDR3 is 15 residues. CDR3 nucleotide sequence: TGTGCCAGCAGCCCCCCTGGGATGGTTACCTATGGCTACACCTTC. It yields the protein CASSPPGMVTYGYTF.

The CDR3 loop reads CASGTVALGTGELFF. The CDR3 bases are TGTGCCAGCGGGACAGTTGCATTGGGCACCGGGGAGCTGTTTTTT. V gene TRBV2 combines with J gene TRBJ2-2, with 7 bases matching TRBD1. The CDR3 extends over 15 amino acids. The germline gives CDR1 SNHLY, CDR2 FYNNEI. With 8 bases clipped from V and 4 bases from J, the junction kept 10 bases outside the gene matches.

The chain recombines TRBV3-1 (or the pseudogene TRBV3-2) with TRBJ1-6; unclear D gene. This CDR3 comprises 12 residues. V lost 2 bases and J lost 10, with 6 bases in between. Germline V gene data show CDR1 as LGHDT and CDR2 as YNNKEL (reference sequence). The CDR3 nucleotides are TGTGCCAGCAGCCAACCTGGGTCACCCCTCCACTTT. The encoded protein is CASSQPGSPLHF.

The chain links TRBV5-6 to TRBJ1-1, with 8 bases lining up with TRBD1. CDR1 is SGHDT and CDR2 is YYEEEE in the germline V gene. This CDR3 spans 16 amino acids. V shed 4 bases and J 1 base; nucleotides not matched to a gene: 9. CDR3 bases: TGTGCCAGCAGCCCTGGCTACGGACAGGGGAACACTGAAGCTTTCTTT. Its translation: CASSPGYGQGNTEAFF.

The rearrangement uses TRBV3-1 (or the pseudogene TRBV3-2) and TRBJ2-3, with D maybe TRBD2 (5 bases). The CDR3 consists of 15 residues. CDR1 and CDR2 (germline): LGHDT, YNNKEL (reference sequence). V dropped 4 bases and J dropped 0 bases, with 11 bases sitting between them. The CDR3, as DNA: TGTGCCAGCAGCCTCGCGAGGGCTAGCACAGATACGCAGTATTTT. This encodes CASSLARASTDTQYF.

This clone was detected once. V usage is TRBV6-5 and J usage is TRBJ2-2; D call uncertain. Germline CDR1 reads MNHEY; CDR2 reads SVGAGI. There are 11 residues in the CDR3. V was clipped by 4 bases and J by 7 bases, with 4 bases between them. The CDR3 is CASSFSGELFF. The CDR3 nucleotides read TGTGCCAGCAGTTTCAGCGGGGAGCTGTTTTTT.

The chain recombines TRBV6-2 or TRBV6-3 with TRBJ1-6; D call uncertain. This CDR3 region has 15 residues. Germline loops: CDR1 MNHEY, CDR2 SVGEGT. V was cut by 2 bases and J by 9 bases, with 14 bases left in between. DNA of the CDR3: TGTGCCAGCAGTTACCGTGACACTGCTGCTTCACCCCTCCACTTT. Its protein is CASSYRDTAASPLHF.

The chain uses TRBV5-1 and TRBJ2-1; 10 nucleotides align to TRBD1. CDR3 length: 13 amino acids. The ends lost 6 bases at V and 5 bases at J; junction bases unmatched: 2. Looked up from germline, CDR1 is SGHRS and CDR2 is YFSETQ. The CDR3 DNA reads as TGCGCCAGCAAAGGACAGGGGGACAATGAGCAGTTCTTC. Translated: CASKGQGDNEQFF.

CDR3 protein: CASSADGGYSYEQYV. In DNA, the CDR3 is TGTGCCAGCAGTGCGGACGGGGGGTACTCCTACGAGCAGTACGTC. The V and J genes are TRBV2 and TRBJ2-7, with 7 bases fitting TRBD2. This CDR3 has 15 residues. Looked up from germline, CDR1 is SNHLY and CDR2 is FYNNEI. V shed 4 bases, J shed 0 bases, and the junction held 6 bases outside the gene matches.

The gene calls are TRBV4-3 and TRBJ1-1; possible D gene TRBD1, 5 bases. Germline-derived CDR1 and CDR2 are LGHNA and YSLEER. The V end was cut by 2 bases, the J end by 4 bases, with 11 bases between. The CDR3 contains 14 residues. CDR3 residues: CASSQSRVGTEAFF. The CDR3 DNA reads as TGCGCCAGCAGCCAAAGCAGGGTGGGCACTGAAGCTTTCTTT.

The genes are TRBV19 and TRBJ2-2; TRBD2 might be the D (5 bases). V shed 7 bases and J shed 4 bases, with 10 bases lying between them. Germline CDR1 LNHDA, CDR2 SQIVND (reference sequence). This CDR3 comprises 13 residues. The CDR3 DNA reads as TGTGCCAGTAAGGGCCGGGGCACCGGGGAGCTGTTTTTT. Encoded protein: CASKGRGTGELFF.

The chain combines TRBV9 with TRBJ2-3; 8 nucleotides align to TRBD2. Looked up from germline, CDR1 is SGDLS and CDR2 is YYNGEE. After removal of 0 bases from V and 0 bases from J, the junction contained 6 bases not matched to a gene. The CDR3 runs 17 residues. For the CDR3, the DNA is TGTGCCAGCAGCGTAGGGGTTAGCGGGACTAGCACAGATACGCAGTATTTT. Translation gives CASSVGVSGTSTDTQYF.

V and J are TRBV20-1 and TRBJ2-3; 10 nucleotides align to TRBD2. V was pared by 3 bases and J by 4 bases, with 4 bases of the junction left unmatched. This CDR3 is built from 14 residues. The germline V gene has CDR1 DFQATT and CDR2 SNEGSKA (reference sequence). The CDR3 nucleotides are TGCAGTGCTAGTTCTAGCGGGAGTCCAGATACGCAGTATTTT. Amino acids: CSASSSGSPDTQYF.

This chain links TRBV4-3 with TRBJ2-1; 12 bases fit TRBD2. V was pared by 0 bases and J by 4 bases, with 4 bases of the junction left unmatched. Germline CDR1 LGHNA, CDR2 YSLEER. This CDR3 is 17 amino acids long. The CDR3: CASSQEDGLAGYNEQFF. DNA for the CDR3: TGCGCCAGCAGCCAAGAGGACGGACTAGCGGGATACAATGAGCAGTTCTTC.

This chain links TRBV27 with TRBJ1-1; D might be TRBD1 (6 bases). Germline-derived CDR1 and CDR2 are MNHEY and SMNVEV (reference sequence). This CDR3 comprises 15 residues. The ends were cut back, 8 bases at V and 4 bases at J, with 20 bases in the middle. The CDR3 bases are TGTGCCAGCCGCCGAAGGGGGGGACCGGGCACTGAAGCTTTCTTT. This codes for CASRRRGGPGTEAFF.

This clone was seen once. The chain joins TRBV6-5 to TRBJ2-7; the match to TRBD1 covers 9 bases. The CDR3 is 15 residues long. From germline, CDR1 is MNHEY and CDR2 SVGAGI. The junction had 9 bases not matched to a gene; V was cut back by 6 bases and J by 3 bases. The CDR3 region is CASRQTGTGYYEQYF. The CDR3 region has the DNA TGTGCCAGCAGACAGACCGGGACAGGGTACTACGAGCAGTACTTC.

The V call is TRBV5-1, the J call TRBJ2-5; the D gene could be TRBD1 or TRBD2 (6 bases each). Trimming stripped 0 bases from V and 4 bases from J, with 22 bases between. The CDR3 is 18 residues long. Germline values: CDR1 SGHRS, CDR2 YFSETQ. The CDR3 loop is CASSLGPLRGGSIETQYF. As DNA, the CDR3 is TGCGCCAGCAGCTTGGGCCCCCTTAGAGGGGGGAGCATAGAGACCCAGTACTTC.

V and J are TRBV10-3 and TRBJ2-5, with 14 bases that match TRBD2. CDR3 length: 17 residues. After removal of 3 bases from V and 5 bases from J, the junction contained 8 bases not matched to a gene. CDR1 and CDR2 from the germline V gene are ENHRY and SYGVKD. The CDR3 reads CAISEHGTSGGSETQYF. CDR3 nucleotides: TGTGCCATCAGTGAACACGGGACTAGCGGGGGCTCGGAGACCCAGTACTTC.

The chain carries TRBV12-3 or TRBV12-4 and TRBJ2-7, with a possible D match to TRBD1 (6 bases). Trimming removed 8 bases from V and 7 bases from J, with 18 bases in between. CDR3 size: 13 residues. As DNA, the CDR3 is TGTGCCAGCCGGAACAGGGAGTTGTTAGAGCAGTACTTC. It translates to CASRNRELLEQYF.